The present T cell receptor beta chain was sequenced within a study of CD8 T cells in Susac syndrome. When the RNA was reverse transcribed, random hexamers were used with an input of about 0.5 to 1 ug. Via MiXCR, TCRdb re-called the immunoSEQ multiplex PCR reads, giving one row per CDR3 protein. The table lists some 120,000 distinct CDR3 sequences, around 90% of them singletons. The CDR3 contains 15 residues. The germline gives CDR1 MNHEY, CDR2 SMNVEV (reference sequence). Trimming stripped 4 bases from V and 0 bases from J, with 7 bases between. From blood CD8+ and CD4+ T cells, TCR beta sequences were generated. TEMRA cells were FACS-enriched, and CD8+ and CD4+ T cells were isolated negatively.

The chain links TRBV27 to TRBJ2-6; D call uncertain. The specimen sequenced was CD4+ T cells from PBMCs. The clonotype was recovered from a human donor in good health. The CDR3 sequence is CASSSPSSGANVLTF. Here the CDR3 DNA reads TGTGCCAGCAGTTCACCGAGCTCTGGGGCCAACGTCCTGACTTTC.